This T cell receptor (beta chain) comes out of a study of shared clonotypes between healthy human individuals. Per the germline V gene, CDR1 is SGHVS and CDR2 is FNYEAQ. V gave up 3 bases and J gave up 2 bases, with 16 bases separating them. CDR3 length equals 17 residues. The method was immunoSEQ multiplex PCR; TCRdb's version includes in-frame clones alone and lacks a portion of them. The sample has around 700,000 clones, 92% seen once; the top ten hold 24%. Naive CD8 cells lacked CD45RO and underwent positive selection for CCR7, leaving out terminally differentiated effector memory CD45RA+ cells. The source of this sequence is a young man in good health. Material for sequencing was naive CD8+ T cells sorted from blood. J is TRBJ2-2 and V is TRBV7-6; D possibly uses TRBD1 or TRBD2 (5 bases each). The chain's CDR3 is CASSFLKTRGNTGELFF. The CDR3 DNA is TGTGCCAGCAGCTTCCTAAAGACGAGGGGAAACACCGGGGAGCTGTTTTTT.